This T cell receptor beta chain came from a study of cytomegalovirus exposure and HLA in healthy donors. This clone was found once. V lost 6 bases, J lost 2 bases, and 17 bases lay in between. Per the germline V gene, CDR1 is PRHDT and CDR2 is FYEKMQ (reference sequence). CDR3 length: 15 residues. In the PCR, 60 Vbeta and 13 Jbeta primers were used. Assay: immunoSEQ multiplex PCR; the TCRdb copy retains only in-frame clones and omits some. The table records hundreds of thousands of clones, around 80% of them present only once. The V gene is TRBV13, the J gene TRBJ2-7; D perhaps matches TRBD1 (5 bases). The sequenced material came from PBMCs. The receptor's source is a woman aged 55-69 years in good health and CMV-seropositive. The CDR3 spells CASSSRAITPYEQYF. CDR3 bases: TGTGCCAGCAGTTCCAGGGCCATCACTCCCTACGAGCAGTACTTC.